This T cell receptor beta chain originates from a study of breast tumors, draining lymph nodes, adjacent tissues. Overall study results and limits: Tumors had less TCR diversity than lymph nodes, more than nontumor tissue.

Samples came from axillary lymph nodes draining the breast cancer. A note on this clonotype: Its specificity is unknown.

TCRdb independently ran MiXCR on the multiplex PCR reads; one entry per CDR3 protein. The data hold fewer than 300,000 distinct CDR3 sequences, with 32% observed a single time. The sequencing input was axillary lymph node tissue. The clonotype comes from a female donor with breast cancer. Some clones in this sample may be carry-over from other donors' samples.

In DNA, the CDR3 is TGTGCCAGCAGGGTGGACCGATGGAACACTGAAGCTTTCTTT. As protein: CASRVDRWNTEAFF. The rearrangement joins TRBV12-3 or TRBV12-4 to TRBJ1-1; D is undetermined. The CDR3 has 14 residues. Trimming took 6 bases from V and 1 from J, leaving 12 bases between them.